Listed here is a single T cell receptor beta chain. The data were obtained in a study of blood T cells in healthy people across ages. The CDR3 has 13 residues. V was clipped by 6 bases and J by 2 bases; unmatched bases: 2. Germline loops: CDR1 MDHEN, CDR2 SYDVKM. With a J-beta primer mix and a sample-barcoded 5' primer, a second PCR ran 7 to 11 cycles. TCRdb itself ran the 5' RACE reads through MiXCR, one entry per CDR3 protein. Seen here are approximately 730,000 distinct CDR3 sequences, roughly 50% observed once, and the top ten hold roughly 37%. The chain employs TRBV28 and TRBJ2-3, with 7 bases aligning to TRBD2. The material sequenced was blood. The origin of this receptor is a man older than 75 in good health. This CDR3 is CASRRGFTDTQYF. As DNA, the CDR3 is TGTGCCAGCAGGCGGGGGTTCACAGATACGCAGTATTTT.